The 15 T cell receptor beta chains presented below share a single source sample, sequenced in a study of blood T cell repertoires in COVID-19. Sequencing was performed with immunoSEQ multiplex PCR; in TCRdb, only in-frame clones are kept and a portion is missing. Of some 200,000 clones listed, approximately 84% were seen once; the top ten hold approximately 6.1%. What was sequenced was peripheral blood. The receptor source for this set is an elderly man with acute or convalescent COVID-19.

The chain couples TRBV27 to TRBJ2-5; 8 nucleotides agree with TRBD1. The germline V gene has CDR1 MNHEY and CDR2 SMNVEV (reference sequence). There are 13 residues in the CDR3. The V gene end was trimmed by 4 bases and the J gene end by 6 bases; junction bases not matched to a gene: 4. DNA for the CDR3: TGTGCCAGCAGTTCAGGGGGCCGGAAGACCCAGTACTTC. This translates into CASSSGGRKTQYF.

This rearrangement joins TRBV19 to TRBJ2-7; D may be TRBD2 (6 bases). The V gene's germline CDR1 is LNHDA and CDR2 SQIVND (reference sequence). The CDR3 length is 15 residues. The germline V and J ends were trimmed by 5 bases and 4 bases, with 18 bases remaining between them. CDR3 DNA sequence: TGTGCCAGTAGTCACGGGACTCCCGGAAGGTACGAGCAGTACTTC. Amino acids: CASSHGTPGRYEQYF.

The chain is built from TRBV18 and TRBJ2-5, with 10 bases identical to TRBD1. The CDR3 runs to 14 residues. J lost 4 bases, V lost 4 bases, and 3 bases had no gene match. Per germline, CDR1 KGHSH and CDR2 LQKENI. CDR3 in amino acids: CASSRGQGVETQYF. The DNA of the CDR3 is TGTGCCAGCTCACGCGGACAGGGGGTAGAGACCCAGTACTTC. Variable domain in full (rest from reference TRBV18 and TRBJ2-5): NAGVMQNPRHLVRRRGQEARLRCSPMKGHSHVYWYRQLPEEGLKFMVYLQKENIIDESGMPKERFSAEFPKEGPSILRIQQVVRGDSAAYFCASSRGQGVETQYFGPGTRLLVL.

The V and J genes are TRBV7-9 and TRBJ2-7; the D gene is possibly TRBD2 (6 bases). Germline-derived CDR1 and CDR2 are SEHNR and FQNEAQ (reference sequence). This CDR3 region has 14 residues. V lost 5 bases and J lost 3, with 14 bases in between. CDR3 loop: CASSPTASDYEQYF. CDR3 DNA: TGTGCCAGCAGCCCTACAGCTAGCGACTACGAGCAGTACTTC.

This clone was seen more than once but under ten times. The chain uses TRBV29-1 and TRBJ1-4, with D possibly being TRBD1 (6 bases). The CDR3 totals 14 residues. Trimming left V 3 bases short and J 4 bases short, with 12 bases between. Germline values: CDR1 SQVTM, CDR2 ANQGSEA. The CDR3 protein is CSVEGSGDNEKLFF. The CDR3 nucleotides are TGCAGCGTTGAGGGGTCAGGGGATAATGAAAAACTGTTTTTT. The variable domain in full, with the rest retrieved from reference TRBV29-1 and TRBJ1-4, is SAVISQKPSRDICQRGTSLTIQCQVDSQVTMMFWYRQQPGQSLTLIATANQGSEATYESGFVIDKFPISRPNLTFSTLTVSNMSPEDSSIYLCSVEGSGDNEKLFFGSGTQLSVL.

The gene calls are TRBV28 and TRBJ1-1, with TRBD1 identical over 7 bases. The CDR3 totals 15 residues. The ends lost 6 bases at V and 4 bases at J; junction bases unmatched: 11. From germline, CDR1 is MDHEN and CDR2 SYDVKM. The DNA of the CDR3 is TGTGCCAGCAGCCGATTCCGACAGGGTGGCACTGAAGCTTTCTTT. Translating it yields CASSRFRQGGTEAFF.

V is TRBV3-1 (or the pseudogene TRBV3-2) and J is TRBJ1-1, with D possibly matching TRBD1 (5 bases). Germline-derived CDR1 and CDR2 are LGHDT and YNNKEL (reference sequence). The CDR3 covers 14 residues. Trimming shortened V by 3 bases and J by 2 bases, and 10 bases separated the two germline ends. The CDR3 nucleotides are TGTGCCAGCAGCCAGACCGGGGGTAACACTGAAGCTTTCTTT. This translates into CASSQTGGNTEAFF.

The rearrangement joins TRBV4-3 to TRBJ2-2; 7 nucleotides agree with TRBD1. The CDR3 runs to 17 residues. Trimming at V came to 5 bases and at J to 2 bases, leaving 11 bases not matched to a gene. Germline CDR1 is LGHNA and CDR2 is YSLEER. CDR3 residues: CASSVEGARRNTGELFF. The CDR3 DNA is TGCGCCAGCAGCGTCGAGGGGGCGAGGAGAAACACCGGGGAGCTGTTTTTT.

The chain is built from TRBV2 and TRBJ2-2; no clear D. Deletions cut 5 bases from V and 0 bases from J, with 7 bases between. This CDR3 is 14 amino acids long. CDR1 and CDR2 from the germline V gene are SNHLY and FYNNEI. The DNA for the CDR3 is TGTGCCAGCAGTACACTAACGAACACCGGGGAGCTGTTTTTT. It translates to CASSTLTNTGELFF.

V gene TRBV7-8 combines with J gene TRBJ1-5; D is perhaps TRBD1 (5 bases). In germline, CDR1 is SGHVS, CDR2 FQNEAQ. The length of the CDR3 is 15 residues. V was shortened by 5 bases and J by 7 bases, with 18 bases between the two germline ends. Here the CDR3 DNA reads TGTGCCAGCAGCCAACAAGGGGATGCCCCCCAGCCCCAGCATTTT. Translated: CASSQQGDAPQPQHF.

The chain combines TRBV30 with TRBJ2-5; D not certain. The V end was cut by 2 bases, the J end by 5 bases, with 9 bases between. CDR1 GTSNPN and CDR2 SVGIG come from the germline V gene (reference sequence). The CDR3 loop spans 12 amino acids. This CDR3 reads CAWSNSVETQYF. Written as DNA, the CDR3 is TGTGCCTGGAGTAACAGTGTCGAGACCCAGTACTTC.

The V call is TRBV11-3, the J call TRBJ2-7; D might be TRBD1 (5 bases). This CDR3 contains 13 residues. Trimming stripped 6 bases from V and 0 bases from J, with 9 bases between. Germline assignment: CDR1 SGHNT and CDR2 YENEEA. This CDR3 reads CASSYRSSYEQYV. The CDR3 coding sequence is TGTGCCAGCAGTTACAGGAGCTCCTACGAGCAGTACGTC.

Only a few counts were recorded for this clone. V is TRBV7-9 and J is TRBJ2-1, with 7 bases aligning to TRBD2. With V trimmed by 1 base and J by 5 bases, 8 bases remained unmatched. Germline assignment: CDR1 SEHNR and CDR2 FQNEAQ (reference sequence). The CDR3 is 16 amino acids. For the CDR3, the DNA is TGTGCCAGCAGCTTAGTCGTTTCCCTAGCGGACAATGAGCAGTTCTTC. Translating gives CASSLVVSLADNEQFF.

The rearrangement links TRBV6-2 or TRBV6-3 to TRBJ2-7, with D possibly being TRBD2 (5 bases). The CDR3 runs 14 residues. Trimming removed 0 bases at V and 0 bases at J, with 6 bases between. The germline V gene encodes CDR1 MNHEY and CDR2 SVGEGT. CDR3 sequence reads: CASSYSRVSYEQYV. The CDR3 DNA is TGTGCCAGCAGTTACTCGCGGGTCTCCTACGAGCAGTACGTC.

V usage is TRBV18 and J usage is TRBJ2-7, with D possibly TRBD2 on 5 matching bases. V lost 5 bases and J 7 bases, leaving 15 bases between the germline ends. The CDR3 totals 13 residues. Germline CDR1 is KGHSH and CDR2 is LQKENI. DNA of the CDR3: TGTGCCAGCTCAGCCGGGAACACTTTTGAGCAGTACTTC. Translation: CASSAGNTFEQYF.